This TCR beta chain is from a study of blood T cell repertoires in COVID-19. On this clone: The sample contains more than one DNA sequence encoding this CDR3.

In the original workflow: Reference gene primer amplification gave nucleated cell count estimates. Data came from immunoSEQ multiplex PCR; TCRdb stores just in-frame clones and leaves some out. V and J calls and clone size follow that table, whereas D and trimming were derived from the DNA. The sample lists more than 150,000 clones, around 79% occurring once. The germline V and J ends were trimmed by 6 bases and 0 bases, with 8 bases remaining between them. In germline, CDR1 is SQVTM, CDR2 ANQGSEA. The CDR3 has 12 residues. Sequencing used PBMCs or T cells enriched from blood (not recorded which). The chain joins TRBV29-1 to TRBJ1-1; maybe TRBD1 (6 bases). This receptor was obtained from a man in his forties or fifties who had recovered from COVID-19. The CDR3 nucleotides read TGCAGCGTCGGACAGATGAACACTGAAGCTTTCTTT. It is translated as CSVGQMNTEAFF.